This T cell receptor (beta chain) was documented in a study of shared clonotypes between healthy human individuals. V was trimmed by 6 bases and J by 2 bases, leaving 22 bases between them. This CDR3 has 17 residues. Germline V CDR1 and CDR2: MNHEY, SMNVEV (reference sequence). Naive CD8 isolation took CD45RO-negative cells positively selected for CCR7 and excluded terminally differentiated effector memory CD45RA+ cells. Study-wide results and limits: Clonotypes shared by all four sorted-subset donors had higher generation probabilities than non-shared clonotypes. Specimens sampled were limited to blood, with tissue repertoires likely differing. Memory subsets generally showed smaller estimated richness than naive subsets did.

Sorted-subset replicate PCR reactions were performed with approximately 190 ng DNA, corresponding to roughly 30,000 T cell genomes. Sequenced by immunoSEQ multiplex PCR; TCRdb stores in-frame clones only, minus some. Among some 2 million clones listed, about 95% were seen once. Comment on this clone: What it binds is unknown.

What was sequenced was naive CD8+ T cells sorted from blood. The J gene is TRBJ2-5, the V gene TRBV27; D uncertain. This TCR was recovered from a man younger than 30 in good health. CDR3 loop: CASSLLPVRVDQETQYF. DNA of the CDR3: TGTGCCAGCAGCCTCCTCCCCGTCCGGGTTGATCAAGAGACCCAGTACTTC.